This passage covers 30 T cell receptor beta chains from one sample sequenced in a study of blood T cell repertoires in COVID-19. Profiled with immunoSEQ multiplex PCR; TCRdb holds only in-frame clones, not every one. This table holds roughly 170,000 clones, 75% to 85% found once. The sequencing sample was made of peripheral blood. All receptors come from a woman aged 55-75 years with COVID-19, enrolled during active disease.

The chain employs TRBV7-2 and TRBJ2-7; TRBD2 aligns across 9 bases. From germline, CDR1 is SGHTA and CDR2 FQGNSA. CDR3 size: 14 residues. J lost 6 bases, V lost 3 bases, and 6 bases had no gene match. This chain's CDR3 is CASSLLAGFLEQYF. CDR3 coding DNA: TGTGCCAGCAGCTTGCTAGCGGGATTTCTCGAGCAGTACTTC.

This clone is a singleton in its sample. CDR3 DNA: TGCGCCAGCAGCTTGGAGGGACTCTCTGGGGCCAACGTCCTGACTTTC. It yields the protein CASSLEGLSGANVLTF. The chain uses TRBV5-1 and TRBJ2-6; tentatively, D is TRBD2 (6 bases). V lost 0 bases, J lost 0 bases, and 7 bases lay in between. The CDR3 has 16 residues. Germline-derived CDR1 and CDR2 are SGHRS and YFSETQ. The full variable domain, completed using reference TRBV5-1 and TRBJ2-6, is KAGVTQTPRYLIKTRGQQVTLSCSPISGHRSVSWYQQTPGQGLQFLFEYFSETQRNKGNFPGRFSGRQFSNSRSEMNVSTLELGDSALYLCASSLEGLSGANVLTFGAGSRLTVL.

The rearrangement joins TRBV14 to TRBJ2-7, with a weak D call TRBD2 (7 bases). The CDR3 is 14 amino acids. Per the germline V gene, CDR1 is SGHDN and CDR2 is FVKESK. V lost 3 bases and J lost 2, with 11 bases in between. CDR3 coding DNA: TGTGCCAGCAGCCAGGGGGGGGCCACCTACGAGCAGTACGTC. Protein sequence: CASSQGGATYEQYV.

The chain recombines TRBV2 with TRBJ2-2; D gene uncertain. Trimming stripped 4 bases from V and 0 bases from J, with 9 bases between. In germline, CDR1 is SNHLY, CDR2 FYNNEI. CDR3 size: 15 residues. Written as DNA, the CDR3 is TGTGCCAGCAGTGTCCAGGTCGCGAACACCGGGGAGCTGTTTTTT. Translated, it gives CASSVQVANTGELFF.

This clone showed up many times. This chain uses TRBV9 with TRBJ2-1; D not certain. This CDR3 is 15 amino acids long. Germline CDR1 SGDLS, CDR2 YYNGEE. The V end lost 5 bases, the J end lost 0 bases, and 12 bases lay between the germline ends. As DNA, the CDR3 is TGTGCCAGCAGTGCCGCGAGGCTCTCCTACAATGAGCAGTTCTTC. It yields the protein CASSAARLSYNEQFF.

The chain combines TRBV11-1 with TRBJ2-1; D is perhaps TRBD1 (6 bases). The V end lost 6 bases, the J end lost 8 bases, and 14 bases lay between the germline ends. Germline V gene sequence: CDR1 SGHAT, CDR2 FQDESV (reference sequence). The length of the CDR3 is 13 residues. CDR3: CASSRQVTYEQFF. DNA of the CDR3: TGTGCCAGCAGTCGACAGGTTACCTATGAGCAGTTCTTC.

This clone showed up just once. This chain connects TRBV6-5 to TRBJ1-5, with D perhaps matching TRBD1 (5 bases). Germline V gene sequence: CDR1 MNHEY, CDR2 SVGAGI. V shed 6 bases and J shed 0 bases, with 9 bases lying between them. This CDR3 spans 14 amino acids. The CDR3 reads CASRPDNSNQPQHF. The CDR3 DNA sequence: TGTGCCAGCAGGCCGGACAATAGCAATCAGCCCCAGCATTTT.

This clone occurred many times. The chain employs TRBV11-2 and TRBJ2-6; 11 nucleotides align to TRBD1. V lost 5 bases, J lost 2 bases, and 8 bases stayed unmatched. This CDR3 is built from 18 residues. Germline CDR1 is SGHAT and CDR2 is FQNNGV. CDR3 sequence: CASSHGPGQGAGANVLTF. The CDR3 DNA reads TGTGCCAGCAGCCACGGCCCGGGACAGGGGGCTGGGGCCAACGTCCTGACTTTC.

This clone was recorded once. The chain carries TRBV4-2 and TRBJ1-2, with D possibly being TRBD1 (5 bases). Germline CDR1 is LGHNA and CDR2 is YNFKEQ. Trimming cost V 4 bases and J 4 bases, with 16 bases left between them. The CDR3 runs 15 residues. The CDR3, as DNA: TGTGCCAGCAGCCCCTGGGGGGGGATTGGCTATGGCTACACCTTC. Translating gives CASSPWGGIGYGYTF.

The table lists this clone with a few counts. The CDR3 nucleotides are TGTGCCAGCAGCCTGGGATCGGGAGATACGCAGTATTTT. Its translation: CASSLGSGDTQYF. The chain recombines TRBV5-4 with TRBJ2-3; D remains unclear. Trimming took 4 bases from V and 5 from J, leaving 11 bases between them. Germline assignment: CDR1 SGHNT and CDR2 YYREEE (reference sequence). The CDR3 is made up of 13 amino acids.

This clone was counted between two and nine times. The rearrangement joins TRBV19 to TRBJ1-6; 7 bases are shared with TRBD1. The CDR3 has 17 residues. Per germline, CDR1 LNHDA and CDR2 SQIVND (reference sequence). The ends lost 5 bases at V and 2 bases at J; junction bases unmatched: 9. The DNA for the CDR3 is TGTGCCAGTAGTTTCGGATACAGGGGAACCTATAATTCACCCCTCCACTTT. Amino acids: CASSFGYRGTYNSPLHF.

For the CDR3, the DNA is TGTGCCAGCAGTCCGACAGGGACCTCTGGAAACACCATATATTTT. Protein sequence: CASSPTGTSGNTIYF. The J gene is TRBJ1-3, the V gene TRBV6-5; TRBD1 aligns across 7 bases. CDR1 MNHEY and CDR2 SVGAGI come from the germline V gene. The V gene end was trimmed by 5 bases and the J gene end by 0 bases; junction bases not matched to a gene: 4. The CDR3 has 15 residues.

CDR3 loop: CASSPVLSQAGELFF. The CDR3 nucleotides are TGTGCCAGCAGCCCGGTTCTCTCTCAGGCCGGGGAGCTGTTTTTT. The gene calls are TRBV3-1 (or the pseudogene TRBV3-2) and TRBJ2-2; D is unresolved. V lost 4 bases to trimming and J lost 6 bases, with 15 bases between them. In germline, CDR1 is LGHDT, CDR2 YNNKEL (reference sequence). CDR3 length: 15 residues.

The chain couples TRBV3-1 (or the pseudogene TRBV3-2) to TRBJ1-2; the D gene is possibly TRBD1 (5 bases). This CDR3 spans 13 amino acids. The germline CDR1 and CDR2 sequences are LGHDT and YNNKEL (reference sequence). V lost 4 bases, J lost 5 bases, and 11 bases lay in between. The CDR3: CASSRAGEYGYTF. The CDR3 DNA reads as TGTGCCAGCAGCCGGGCGGGGGAATATGGCTACACCTTC.

The V gene is TRBV11-2, the J gene TRBJ1-1; D is perhaps TRBD1 (5 bases). Germline V gene sequence: CDR1 SGHAT, CDR2 FQNNGV. The CDR3 contains 17 residues. Trimming left V 4 bases short and J 0 bases short, with 18 bases between. The CDR3 sequence: CASSSTAGPSVNTEAFF. The CDR3 nucleotides are TGTGCCAGCAGCTCTACGGCAGGGCCATCGGTGAACACTGAAGCTTTCTTT.

J is TRBJ1-1 and V is TRBV6-2 or TRBV6-3; 10 nucleotides agree with TRBD1. Germline-derived CDR1 and CDR2 are MNHEY and SVGEGT. V gave up 4 bases and J gave up 0 bases; unmatched junction bases: 11. The CDR3 loop spans 18 amino acids. The CDR3 loop reads CASSFPTGGPRLNTEAFF. DNA of the CDR3: TGTGCCAGCAGTTTCCCGACAGGGGGCCCGCGCCTGAACACTGAAGCTTTCTTT.

As DNA, the CDR3 is TGTGCCAGCTTAGGAGGGACAGGGGAAGATACGCAGTATTTT. It translates to CASLGGTGEDTQYF. This chain connects TRBV6-5 to TRBJ2-3; 10 bases map to TRBD1. The CDR3 runs 14 residues. Trimming cost V 8 bases and J 5 bases; bases outside gene matches: 7. Germline V gene lookup returns CDR1 MNHEY and CDR2 SVGAGI.

The chain is built from TRBV4-2 and TRBJ2-1, with 10 bases fitting TRBD2. The ends lost 1 base at V and 6 bases at J; junction bases unmatched: 6. Germline values: CDR1 LGHNA, CDR2 YNFKEQ. This CDR3 has 16 residues. CDR3 in amino acids: CASSQGLAGRGNEQFF. CDR3 DNA sequence: TGTGCCAGCAGCCAAGGACTAGCGGGTCGGGGCAATGAGCAGTTCTTC.

V usage is TRBV10-3 and J usage is TRBJ2-2; D uncertain. Germline loops: CDR1 ENHRY, CDR2 SYGVKD. The ends were cut back, 6 bases at V and 2 bases at J, with 4 bases in the middle. The CDR3 is 12 residues long. The CDR3 spells CAIRANTGELFF. Here the CDR3 DNA reads TGTGCCATCAGGGCAAACACCGGGGAGCTGTTTTTT.

This chain uses TRBV19 with TRBJ2-1, with D possibly matching TRBD2 (7 bases). This CDR3 region has 17 residues. From germline, CDR1 is LNHDA and CDR2 SQIVND (reference sequence). The V gene lost 3 bases and the J gene lost 3 bases, with 18 bases spanning the gap. The CDR3 DNA reads as TGTGCCAGTAGTATTTTGGGACGGGGGGCAAACTACAATGAGCAGTTCTTC. The encoded protein is CASSILGRGANYNEQFF. The whole variable domain, filled in from reference TRBV19 and TRBJ2-1, reads DGGITQSPKYLFRKEGQNVTLSCEQNLNHDAMYWYRQDPGQGLRLIYYSQIVNDFQKGDIAEGYSVSREKKESFPLTVTSAQKNPTAFYLCASSILGRGANYNEQFFGPGTRLTVL.

The genes are TRBV2 and TRBJ2-7, with 8 bases identical to TRBD1. The V segment lost 6 bases and the J segment 3 bases; nucleotides outside the gene matches: 4. Germline values: CDR1 SNHLY, CDR2 FYNNEI. CDR3 length: 13 residues. The CDR3 loop is CASRTTGVYEQYV. The CDR3 DNA follows: TGTGCCAGCAGGACGACAGGGGTCTACGAGCAGTACGTC.

This clone appeared once. The rearrangement links TRBV4-2 to TRBJ2-7; D may be TRBD1 (6 bases). Trimming removed 0 bases at V and 2 bases at J, with 17 bases between. The CDR3 loop spans 17 amino acids. Germline V lookup: CDR1 LGHNA, CDR2 YNFKEQ. The CDR3, as DNA: TGTGCCAGCAGCCAAGATTTGGCCTCGGGACAAGCCTACGAGCAGTACTTC. It specifies CASSQDLASGQAYEQYF.

The J gene is TRBJ2-7, the V gene TRBV6-1, with TRBD1 identical over 10 bases. The CDR3 has 18 amino acids. The V and J ends lost 4 bases and 4 bases, in that order; junction bases with no gene match: 16. The germline CDR1 and CDR2 sequences are MNHNS and SASEGT. In DNA, the CDR3 is TGTGCCAGCAGTGGGTCGACAGGGGGCAATTTTAATTCATACGAGCAGTACGTC. Its protein product is CASSGSTGGNFNSYEQYV.

The V and J genes are TRBV28 and TRBJ1-2; 9 nucleotides match TRBD1. V lost 4 bases, J lost 0 bases, and 6 bases stayed unmatched. The germline CDR1 and CDR2 sequences are MDHEN and SYDVKM. This CDR3 comprises 16 residues. CDR3 nucleotide sequence: TGTGCCAGCAGTTCTCCGGGACAGGGCCCTAACTATGGCTACACCTTC. Translated, it gives CASSSPGQGPNYGYTF.

The chain employs TRBV7-3 and TRBJ2-3, with D perhaps matching TRBD2 (5 bases). Trimming pared 4 bases from V and 4 bases from J, leaving 12 bases between. The CDR3 is 14 residues long. Germline V gene data show CDR1 as SGHTA and CDR2 as FQGTGA. The CDR3 protein is CASSSLTSSDTQYF. The CDR3, as DNA: TGTGCCAGCAGCTCCCTTACTAGTTCAGATACGCAGTATTTT.

The gene calls are TRBV7-9 and TRBJ2-7, with TRBD1 matching over 7 bases. This CDR3 contains 14 residues. With 2 bases clipped from V and 2 bases from J, the junction kept 3 bases outside the gene matches. Germline loops: CDR1 SEHNR, CDR2 FQNEAQ (reference sequence). CDR3: CASSLWDRPYEQYF. Written as DNA, the CDR3 is TGTGCCAGCAGCTTATGGGACAGACCCTACGAGCAGTACTTC.

The rearrangement uses TRBV5-1 and TRBJ2-1; 9 bases line up with TRBD2. The CDR3 is 19 residues long. V gave up 7 bases and J gave up 7 bases; unmatched junction bases: 24. Per the germline V gene, CDR1 is SGHRS and CDR2 is YFSETQ. The CDR3 DNA sequence: TGCGCCAGCCGGCCCTCCTTTGGGGCGCGGGGGGGACGGTGGAATGAGCAGTTCTTC. This codes for CASRPSFGARGGRWNEQFF.

This clone came up a few times. The V call is TRBV19, the J call TRBJ2-3; no clear D. Trimming left V 6 bases short and J 4 bases short, with 11 bases between. In germline, CDR1 is LNHDA, CDR2 SQIVND (reference sequence). The CDR3 consists of 13 residues. DNA for the CDR3: TGTGCCAGTAGCGTAGTGGGCTCAGATACGCAGTATTTT. Amino acids: CASSVVGSDTQYF.

The sample holds one count of this clone. The chain employs TRBV6-5 and TRBJ2-7; a weak D match, TRBD2 (6 bases). Germline V gives CDR1 MNHEY, CDR2 SVGAGI. The V and J ends lost 5 bases and 0 bases respectively, with 14 bases between them. This CDR3 comprises 15 residues. Here the CDR3 DNA reads TGTGCCAGCAGTCGGCGGGGAACAAGCTCCTACGAGCAGTACTTC. Translation: CASSRRGTSSYEQYF.

This chain joins TRBV27 and TRBJ1-5; D may be TRBD1 (5 bases). The ends were cut back, 7 bases at V and 7 bases at J, with 17 bases in the middle. The germline CDR1 and CDR2 sequences are MNHEY and SMNVEV (reference sequence). CDR3 length equals 14 residues. In DNA, the CDR3 is TGTGCCAGCACCCCGACAGCCGGGTGGCAGCCCCAGCATTTT. Protein: CASTPTAGWQPQHF.